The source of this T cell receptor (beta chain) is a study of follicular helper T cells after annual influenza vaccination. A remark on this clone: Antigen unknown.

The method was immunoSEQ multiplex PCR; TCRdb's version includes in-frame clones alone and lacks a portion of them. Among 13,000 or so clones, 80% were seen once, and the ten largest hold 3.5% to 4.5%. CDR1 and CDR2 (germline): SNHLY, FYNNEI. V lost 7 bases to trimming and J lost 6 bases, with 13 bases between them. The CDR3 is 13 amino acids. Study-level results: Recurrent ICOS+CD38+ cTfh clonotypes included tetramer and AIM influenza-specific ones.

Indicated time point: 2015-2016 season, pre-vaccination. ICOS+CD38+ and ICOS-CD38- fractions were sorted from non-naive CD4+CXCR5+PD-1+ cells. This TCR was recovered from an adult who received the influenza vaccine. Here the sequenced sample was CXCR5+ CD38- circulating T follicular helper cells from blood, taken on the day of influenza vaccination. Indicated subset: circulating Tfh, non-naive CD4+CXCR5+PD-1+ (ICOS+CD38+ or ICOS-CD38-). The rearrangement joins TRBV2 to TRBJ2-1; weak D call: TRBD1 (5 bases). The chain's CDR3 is CASNGAVGNEQFF. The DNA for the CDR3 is TGTGCCAGCAATGGGGCAGTTGGCAATGAGCAGTTCTTC.